This is a list of T cell receptor beta chains from one sample in a study of T cell clusters in autoimmune cytopenias. Reprocessing the multiplex PCR reads, TCRdb reports a single entry for every CDR3 protein and omits DNA. This table holds under 9,000 distinct CDR3 sequences. Specimen: peripheral blood. The receptor set was obtained from a human donor with an autoimmune cytopenia or autoimmune hepatitis (not recorded which). The CDR3 runs from the conserved cysteine through the conserved F or W. Clone size is not always given. Where it is, it says once, few, many or a class for expanded clones.

v_gene,j_gene,abundance,CDR3aa
TRBV15,TRBJ2-1,medium-sized,CATSRARDFAYNEQFF
TRBV12-3/TRBV12-4,TRBJ2-1,-,CATTPSGGNEQFF
TRBV20-1,TRBJ2-3,-,CSAQTGSDTDTQYF
TRBV7-9,TRBJ2-2,-,CASSLPGMGTNTGELFF
TRBV7-9,TRBJ2-7,medium-sized,CASSLPGSEQYF
TRBV12-3/TRBV12-4,TRBJ1-4,-,CASSKDRGQEKLFF
TRBV6-6,TRBJ2-5,-,CASSDRQGKGETQYF
TRBV27,TRBJ1-3,-,CASSRRDSGNTIYF
TRBV2,TRBJ2-3,-,CATGDGGTDTQYF
TRBV12-3/TRBV12-4,TRBJ2-7,-,CASSRQLYEQYF
TRBV11-1,TRBJ2-1,-,CASSLGLVNEQFF
TRBV20-1,TRBJ2-3,-,CSANPGHLSTDTQYF
TRBV27,TRBJ2-2,medium-sized,CASSRYTGELFF
TRBV18,TRBJ2-1,-,CASSPRDAAVGEQFF
TRBV6-5,TRBJ2-3,-,CASSYLLAGTDTQYF
TRBV19,TRBJ1-5,-,CASSPLSRVDQPQHF
TRBV29-1,TRBJ2-1,medium-sized,CSASGDLWILEQFF
TRBV19,TRBJ2-7,-,CASSIVGAEQYF
TRBV5-6,TRBJ2-1,-,CASSFDGQGVYNEQFF
TRBV5-7,TRBJ1-1,medium-sized,CASSFTGMSSTEAFF
TRBV19,TRBJ1-5,-,CASSIEGNDQPQHF
TRBV20-1,TRBJ2-2,-,CSARDPQKRSTGELFF
TRBV6-5,TRBJ2-7,medium-sized,CASSPGHYEQYF
TRBV19,TRBJ2-6,medium-sized,CASKKSVSGANVLTF
TRBV12-3/TRBV12-4,TRBJ1-2,-,CASSRDRPSRHGYTF
TRBV7-9,TRBJ2-1,-,CASSYIRGALTSYNEQFF
TRBV6-1,TRBJ2-3,-,CASSREVPQGGRTDTQYF
TRBV5-1,TRBJ2-7,-,CASSLEAQAYEQYF
TRBV6-5,TRBJ1-3,-,CASGSQIGNTIYF
TRBV14,TRBJ1-4,-,CASSTGLMAKLFF
TRBV19,TRBJ2-6,-,CASSIGGFSGANVLTF
TRBV7-2,TRBJ2-2,-,CASSAGLAVWNAGELFF
TRBV5-6,TRBJ2-7,-,CASSFRVYEQYF
TRBV6-5,TRBJ2-2,medium-sized,CASSYGWDYRLSNTGELFF
TRBV6-1,TRBJ1-6,-,CASNEGAGSPLHF
TRBV12-3/TRBV12-4,TRBJ1-2,-,CASSLGAGVENYGYTF
TRBV6-1,TRBJ1-1,-,CASSTRGGPTEAFF
TRBV7-9,TRBJ2-6,-,CASMLVSGANVLTF
TRBV6-4,TRBJ2-1,-,CASSDSFREPYNEQFF
TRBV10-3,TRBJ2-1,medium-sized,CAIQPWGGDHNEQFF
TRBV18,TRBJ1-2,-,CASSPQGGAGSGYTF
TRBV27,TRBJ1-1,-,CASSLYPPPNTEAFF
TRBV20-1,TRBJ1-5,-,CSAVTSGSNQPQHF
TRBV6-1,TRBJ2-6,-,CASSYEGQISGANVLTF
TRBV20-1,TRBJ2-1,-,CSASTYGGVSYNEQFF
TRBV19,TRBJ2-3,medium-sized,CASSRIGTRTDTQYF
TRBV14,TRBJ2-1,-,CASSPLGKDEQFF
TRBV29-1,TRBJ1-3,medium-sized,CSVEGNSGNTIYF
TRBV18,TRBJ2-2,-,CASSMGRGELFF
TRBV13,TRBJ2-1,-,CASSFRGVEQFF
TRBV5-1,TRBJ1-6,-,CASSLGVGDGSPLHF
TRBV6-1,TRBJ2-7,-,CASSLMSGSGYEQYF
TRBV7-6,TRBJ2-2,-,CASSASPQSSLGELFF
TRBV5-5,TRBJ2-2,-,CASSLRGSGRDSGTGELFF
TRBV6-5,TRBJ2-7,-,CASRWDSYEQYF
TRBV6-5,TRBJ2-3,medium-sized,CATIYPYGGSTDTQYF
TRBV27,TRBJ2-3,-,CASSLPGAGTDTQYF
TRBV5-5,TRBJ2-1,-,CASSFAGNYNEQFF
TRBV30,TRBJ1-1,-,CAWIAGAEAFF
TRBV6-1,TRBJ1-5,-,CASSGRDQPQHF